The entry below gives a single T cell receptor (beta chain) sequence along with its context. Its antigen is as yet unknown. Germline is not matched at one junction end, which may reflect a read error. This sample stems from a study of human T cells and chemical hapten exposure. Whole-study context: Variability of per-sample TCR yields stemmed mainly from small differences in pooled library volume.

TCRdb itself ran the RACE reads through MiXCR, one entry per CDR3 protein. This table has some 350,000 distinct CDR3 sequences, about 7% appearing once. Indicated time point: patch test 1, 2 weeks after DPC sensitization. The sample's treatment: therapeutic diphenylcyclopropenone sensitization with weekly scalp DPC. Broader study findings: Alopecia affected the donors, so their immune response may differ from healthy people's.

This CDR3 spans 15 amino acids. Per the germline V gene, CDR1 is LGHNA and CDR2 is YNFKEQ. The sample in question was whole blood, obtained in connection with sensitization to the hapten diphenylcyclopropenone (DPC). This receptor was taken from a woman aged 18-29 years with alopecia areata. Some clones in this sample may be carry-over from other donors' samples. The V call is TRBV4-2, the J call TRBJ2-7; D not certain. This CDR3 is CASSSTPDNQHEQCF. The CDR3 nucleotides are TGTGCCAGCAGCTCCACCCCCGACAATCAGCACGAGCAGTGCTTC.